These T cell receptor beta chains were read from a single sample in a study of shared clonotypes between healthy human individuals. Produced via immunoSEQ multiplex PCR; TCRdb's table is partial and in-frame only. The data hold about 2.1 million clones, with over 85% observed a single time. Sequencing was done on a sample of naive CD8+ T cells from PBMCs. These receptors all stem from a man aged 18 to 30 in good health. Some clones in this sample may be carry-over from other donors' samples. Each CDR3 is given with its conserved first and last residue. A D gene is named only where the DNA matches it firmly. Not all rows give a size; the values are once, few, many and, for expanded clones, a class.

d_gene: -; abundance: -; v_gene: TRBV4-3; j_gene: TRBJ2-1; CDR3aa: CASSQDSRAGGPYNEQFF; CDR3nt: TGCGCCAGCAGCCAAGATTCGCGGGCCGGGGGCCCCTACAATGAGCAGTTCTTC
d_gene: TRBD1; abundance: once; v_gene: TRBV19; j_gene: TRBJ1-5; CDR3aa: CASSIDNRHRGPLSAQHF; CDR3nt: TGTGCCAGTAGTATAGACAATCGACACAGGGGGCCGTTATCAGCCCAGCATTTT
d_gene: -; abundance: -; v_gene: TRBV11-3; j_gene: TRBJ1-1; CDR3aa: CASSLDAGEDTEAFF; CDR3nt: TGTGCCAGCAGCTTAGATGCAGGGGAGGACACTGAAGCTTTCTTT
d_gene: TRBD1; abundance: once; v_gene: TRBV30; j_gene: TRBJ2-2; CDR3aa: CAWSPPDRVVTGELFF; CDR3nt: TGTGCCTGGAGCCCTCCCGACAGGGTCGTCACCGGGGAGCTGTTTTTT
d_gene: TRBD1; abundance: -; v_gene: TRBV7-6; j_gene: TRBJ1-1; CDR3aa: CASSAKTGVDTEAFF; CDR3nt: TGTGCCAGCAGCGCAAAGACAGGGGTCGACACTGAAGCTTTCTTT
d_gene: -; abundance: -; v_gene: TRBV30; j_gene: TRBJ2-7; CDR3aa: CAWSLRDTWGEQYF; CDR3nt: TGTGCCTGGTCCCTTCGGGACACTTGGGGGGAGCAGTACTTC
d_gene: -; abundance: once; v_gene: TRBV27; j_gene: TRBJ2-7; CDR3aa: CATSFVGAAGEQYF; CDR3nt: TGTGCCACCTCGTTCGTGGGTGCTGCCGGCGAGCAGTACTTC
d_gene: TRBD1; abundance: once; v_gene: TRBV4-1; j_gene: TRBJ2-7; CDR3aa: CASGRQGLFSYEQYF; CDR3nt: TGCGCCAGCGGGCGACAGGGGTTATTCTCCTACGAGCAGTACTTC
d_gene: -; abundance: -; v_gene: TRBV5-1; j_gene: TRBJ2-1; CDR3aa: CASSLVAEQYNEQFF; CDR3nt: TGCGCCAGCAGCTTGGTAGCGGAGCAGTACAATGAGCAGTTCTTC
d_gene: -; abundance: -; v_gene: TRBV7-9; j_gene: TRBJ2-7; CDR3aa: CASSLGVGDGDYEQYF; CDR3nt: TGTGCCAGCAGCTTAGGGGTGGGTGACGGAGACTACGAGCAGTACTTC
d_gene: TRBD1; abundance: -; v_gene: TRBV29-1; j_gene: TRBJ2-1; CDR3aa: CSVFGTGEDNEQFF; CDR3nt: TGCAGCGTTTTCGGGACAGGGGAAGACAATGAGCAGTTCTTC
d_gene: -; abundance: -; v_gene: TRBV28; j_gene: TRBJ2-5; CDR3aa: CASSLRTRWGTQYF; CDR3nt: TGTGCCAGCAGTTTAAGGACAAGGTGGGGGACCCAGTACTTC
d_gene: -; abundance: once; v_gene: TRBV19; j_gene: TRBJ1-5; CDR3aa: CASSNTGSQPQHF; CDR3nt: TGTGCCAGTAGCAACACAGGGAGTCAGCCCCAGCATTTT
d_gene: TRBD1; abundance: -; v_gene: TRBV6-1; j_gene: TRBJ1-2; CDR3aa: CASSENRGTAINYGYTF; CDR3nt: TGTGCCAGCAGTGAAAATAGGGGGACAGCTATTAACTATGGCTACACCTTC
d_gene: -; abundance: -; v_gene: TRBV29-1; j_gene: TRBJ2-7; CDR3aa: CSVAGFLSSLTYEQYF; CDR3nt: TGCAGCGTTGCGGGTTTTTTGTCTTCGTTGACTTACGAGCAGTACTTC
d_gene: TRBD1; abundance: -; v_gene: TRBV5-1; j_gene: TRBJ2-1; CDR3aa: CASSLGRGQGLTGEQFF; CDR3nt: TGCGCCAGCAGCTTAGGTCGGGGACAGGGGTTAACGGGTGAGCAGTTCTTC
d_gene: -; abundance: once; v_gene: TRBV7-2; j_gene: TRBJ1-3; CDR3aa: CASSFFAQISGNTIYF; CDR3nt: TGTGCCAGCAGCTTCTTTGCACAAATCTCTGGAAACACCATATATTTT
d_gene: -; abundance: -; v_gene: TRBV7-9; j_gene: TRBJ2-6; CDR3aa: CASSLEVNPGANVLTF; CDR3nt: TGTGCCAGCAGCTTAGAAGTGAATCCTGGGGCCAACGTCCTGACTTTC
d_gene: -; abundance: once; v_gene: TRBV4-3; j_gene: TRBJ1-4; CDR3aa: CASSPGAANEKLFF; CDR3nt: TGCGCCAGCAGCCCCGGGGCAGCTAATGAAAAACTGTTTTTT
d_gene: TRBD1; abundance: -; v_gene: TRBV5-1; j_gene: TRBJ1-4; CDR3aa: CASSLLAGGFEKLFF; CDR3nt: TGCGCCAGCAGCTTGTTGGCAGGGGGCTTTGAAAAACTGTTTTTT
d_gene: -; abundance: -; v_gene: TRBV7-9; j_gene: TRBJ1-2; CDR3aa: CASSHPAGEGYTF; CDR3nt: TGTGCCAGCAGCCACCCCGCAGGGGAAGGCTACACCTTC
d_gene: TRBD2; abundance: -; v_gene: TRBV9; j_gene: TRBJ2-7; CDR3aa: CASSLGASGRVGDEQYF; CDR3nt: TGTGCCAGCAGCCTCGGGGCTAGCGGGAGGGTTGGGGACGAGCAGTACTTC
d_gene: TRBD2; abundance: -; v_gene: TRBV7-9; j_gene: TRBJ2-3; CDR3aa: CASSSDPGLAGADTQYF; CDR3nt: TGTGCCAGCAGTTCTGATCCGGGACTAGCGGGAGCAGATACGCAGTATTTT
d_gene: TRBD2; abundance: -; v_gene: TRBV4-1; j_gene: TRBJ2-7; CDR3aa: CASSQGLAGVYYEQYF; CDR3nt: TGCGCCAGCAGCCAAGGCCTAGCGGGAGTGTATTACGAGCAGTACTTC
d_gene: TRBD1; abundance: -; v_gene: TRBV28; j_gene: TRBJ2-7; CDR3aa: CASSLTGNEQYF; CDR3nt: TGTGCCAGCAGTTTGACAGGGAACGAGCAGTACTTC
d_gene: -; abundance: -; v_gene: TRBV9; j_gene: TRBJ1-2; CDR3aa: CASSVDTGPYGYTF; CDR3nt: TGTGCCAGCAGCGTAGATACAGGGCCCTATGGCTACACCTTC
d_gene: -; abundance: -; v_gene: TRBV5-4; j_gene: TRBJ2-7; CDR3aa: CASRTGTSSSYEQYF; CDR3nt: TGTGCCAGCAGAACCGGGACTTCAAGCTCCTACGAGCAGTACTTC
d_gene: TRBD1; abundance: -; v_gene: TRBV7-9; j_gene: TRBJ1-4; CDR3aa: CASSLRTGANEKLFF; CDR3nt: TGTGCCAGCAGCTTGAGGACAGGTGCAAATGAAAAACTGTTTTTT
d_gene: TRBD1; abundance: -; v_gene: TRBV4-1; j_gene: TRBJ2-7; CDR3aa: CASSLGTGGNYEQYF; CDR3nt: TGCGCCAGCAGCCTCGGGACAGGGGGCAACTACGAGCAGTACTTC
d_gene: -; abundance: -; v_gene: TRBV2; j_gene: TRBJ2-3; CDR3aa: CASSEALLQAKTDTQYF; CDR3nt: TGTGCCAGCAGTGAAGCGCTTCTGCAGGCCAAAACAGATACGCAGTATTTT
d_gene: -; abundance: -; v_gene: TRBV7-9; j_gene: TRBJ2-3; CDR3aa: CASSTPQAATSTDTQYF; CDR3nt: TGTGCCAGCAGCACACCGCAGGCGGCAACTAGCACAGATACGCAGTATTTT
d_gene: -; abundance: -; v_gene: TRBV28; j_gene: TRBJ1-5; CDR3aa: CASTVVREGIQPQHF; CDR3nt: TGTGCCAGCACCGTGGTCCGGGAGGGGATTCAGCCCCAGCATTTT
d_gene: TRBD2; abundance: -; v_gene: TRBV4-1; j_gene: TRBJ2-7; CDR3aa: CASSPFPGLTYEQYF; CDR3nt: TGCGCCAGCAGCCCCTTCCCGGGACTAACCTACGAGCAGTACTTC
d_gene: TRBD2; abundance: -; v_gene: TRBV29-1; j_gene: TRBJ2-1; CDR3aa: CSVVGRTSGDPGNEQFF; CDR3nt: TGCAGCGTTGTGGGGAGGACTAGCGGCGACCCGGGCAATGAGCAGTTCTTC
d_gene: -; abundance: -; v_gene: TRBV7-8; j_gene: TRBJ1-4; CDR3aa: CASSPLGLTMGEKLFF; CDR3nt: TGTGCCAGCAGCCCATTGGGACTGACTATGGGGGAAAAACTGTTTTTT